These T cell receptor beta chains were read from a single sample in a study of T cells in Graves' hyperthyroidism and ophthalmopathy. MiXCR, applied by TCRdb to the multiplex PCR reads, yields one record per CDR3 protein. Of a few hundred thousand distinct CDR3 sequences detected, 15% to 17% appear once; the ten largest clones hold approximately 7.5%. The sequencing input was blood. The receptor source for this set is a woman younger than 35 with Graves' hyperthyroidism. The CDR3 runs from the conserved cysteine through the conserved F or W. The order of the fields is J gene, V gene, clone size, D gene, CDR3 protein, CDR3 DNA. A D gene is named only where the DNA matches it firmly. Clone size is not always given. Where it is, it says once, few, many or a class for expanded clones.

J gene: TRBJ1-3; V gene: TRBV14; clone size: NA; D gene: TRBD1; CDR3 protein: CASSAYGTAGNTIYF; CDR3 DNA: TGTGCCAGCAGCGCCTATGGGACAGCTGGAAACACCATATATTTT
J gene: TRBJ1-1; V gene: TRBV12-3/TRBV12-4; clone size: many; D gene: NA; CDR3 protein: CASSVVVREWRQAFF; CDR3 DNA: TGTGCCAGCAGCGTGGTGGTCAGGGAATGGAGACAAGCTTTCTTT
J gene: TRBJ2-3; V gene: TRBV7-2; clone size: NA; D gene: TRBD2; CDR3 protein: CASSFPLAGSTDTQYF; CDR3 DNA: TGTGCCAGCAGCTTTCCCCTAGCGGGGAGCACAGATACGCAGTATTTT
J gene: TRBJ2-7; V gene: TRBV12-3/TRBV12-4; clone size: many; D gene: NA; CDR3 protein: CASRYRLTYEQYF; CDR3 DNA: TGTGCCAGCAGGTACAGGCTAACCTACGAGCAGTACTTC
J gene: TRBJ2-7; V gene: TRBV6-1; clone size: many; D gene: NA; CDR3 protein: CASSGGSSYEQYF; CDR3 DNA: TGTGCCAGCAGTGGGGGGTCTTCCTACGAGCAGTACTTC
J gene: TRBJ1-5; V gene: TRBV7-9; clone size: many; D gene: NA; CDR3 protein: CASSLDPNLGGNQPQHF; CDR3 DNA: TGTGCCAGCAGCTTAGACCCTAACCTGGGGGGCAATCAGCCCCAGCATTTT
J gene: TRBJ2-3; V gene: TRBV10-2; clone size: once; D gene: TRBD2; CDR3 protein: CASSVGLGGDTQYF; CDR3 DNA: TGCGCCAGCAGTGTGGGACTAGGGGGAGATACGCAGTATTTT
J gene: TRBJ1-4; V gene: TRBV6-5; clone size: NA; D gene: NA; CDR3 protein: CASSYSGAAAEKLFF; CDR3 DNA: TGTGCCAGCAGTTACTCGGGGGCGGCGGCGGAAAAACTGTTTTTT
J gene: TRBJ2-3; V gene: TRBV7-3; clone size: NA; D gene: NA; CDR3 protein: CASSPPYSTYTQYF; CDR3 DNA: TGTGCCAGCAGCCCCCCCTACAGCACATATACGCAGTATTTT
J gene: TRBJ2-3; V gene: TRBV2; clone size: many; D gene: NA; CDR3 protein: CASSLMVGFGTDTQYF; CDR3 DNA: TGTGCCAGCAGTCTGATGGTCGGGTTTGGCACAGATACGCAGTATTTT
J gene: TRBJ1-5; V gene: TRBV12-3/TRBV12-4; clone size: few; D gene: NA; CDR3 protein: CASSFFPLIPDQPQHF; CDR3 DNA: TGTGCCAGCAGTTTCTTTCCCCTAATCCCAGATCAGCCCCAGCATTTT
J gene: TRBJ1-3; V gene: TRBV4-1; clone size: NA; D gene: NA; CDR3 protein: CASSQDPGSGNTIYF; CDR3 DNA: TGCGCCAGCAGCCAAGATCCCGGCTCTGGAAACACCATATATTTT
J gene: TRBJ2-2; V gene: TRBV11-3; clone size: once; D gene: TRBD2; CDR3 protein: CASSSGLAGQESTGELFF; CDR3 DNA: TGTGCCAGCAGCTCGGGACTAGCGGGACAAGAAAGCACCGGGGAGCTGTTTTTT
J gene: TRBJ2-3; V gene: TRBV6-5; clone size: many; D gene: TRBD2; CDR3 protein: CASSYQTSGLKTQYF; CDR3 DNA: TGTGCCAGCAGTTACCAGACTAGCGGCCTCAAGACGCAGTATTTT
J gene: TRBJ1-1; V gene: TRBV4-2; clone size: many; D gene: TRBD1; CDR3 protein: CASSSQTGWNTEAFF; CDR3 DNA: TGTGCCAGCAGCTCCCAGACAGGGTGGAACACTGAAGCTTTCTTT
J gene: TRBJ2-3; V gene: TRBV5-1; clone size: many; D gene: TRBD2; CDR3 protein: CASSTRTSATDTQYF; CDR3 DNA: TGCGCCAGCAGCACTCGGACTAGCGCCACAGATACGCAGTATTTT
J gene: TRBJ2-3; V gene: TRBV20-1; clone size: few; D gene: TRBD2; CDR3 protein: CSARVAGGGTDTQYF; CDR3 DNA: TGCAGTGCTAGAGTAGCGGGGGGGGGCACAGATACGCAGTATTTT
J gene: TRBJ2-1; V gene: TRBV9; clone size: many; D gene: TRBD2; CDR3 protein: CASSRSSGRSPQPNEQFF; CDR3 DNA: TGTGCCAGCAGCCGATCTAGCGGGAGATCCCCCCAACCCAATGAGCAGTTCTTC
J gene: TRBJ2-3; V gene: TRBV28; clone size: many; D gene: TRBD2; CDR3 protein: CASSSPRTSPDTQYF; CDR3 DNA: TGTGCCAGCAGTTCCCCCCGGACTAGTCCAGATACGCAGTATTTT
J gene: TRBJ1-1; V gene: TRBV5-1; clone size: many; D gene: NA; CDR3 protein: CASSLKPTSSNTEAFF; CDR3 DNA: TGCGCCAGCAGCTTGAAACCTACCAGTTCTAACACTGAAGCTTTCTTT
J gene: TRBJ2-2; V gene: TRBV7-2; clone size: many; D gene: TRBD1; CDR3 protein: CASSFSGTGAGELFF; CDR3 DNA: TGTGCCAGCAGCTTTTCCGGGACAGGGGCCGGGGAGCTGTTTTTT
J gene: TRBJ2-7; V gene: TRBV5-1; clone size: many; D gene: TRBD1; CDR3 protein: CASGTGEKTYEQYF; CDR3 DNA: TGCGCCAGCGGAACAGGGGAGAAGACCTACGAGCAGTACTTC
J gene: TRBJ2-2; V gene: TRBV27; clone size: few; D gene: TRBD1; CDR3 protein: CASSFGDRGNSGELFF; CDR3 DNA: TGTGCCAGCAGTTTTGGAGACAGGGGGAATTCGGGGGAGCTGTTTTTT
J gene: TRBJ1-6; V gene: TRBV5-4; clone size: NA; D gene: TRBD1; CDR3 protein: CASSLLGGDSPLHF; CDR3 DNA: TGTGCCAGCAGCTTGTTAGGGGGCGATTCACCCCTCCACTTT
J gene: TRBJ2-2; V gene: TRBV7-3; clone size: few; D gene: NA; CDR3 protein: CASSFDRSGTGELFF; CDR3 DNA: TGTGCCAGCAGCTTCGACAGGAGTGGCACCGGGGAGCTGTTTTTT
J gene: TRBJ1-2; V gene: TRBV7-9; clone size: NA; D gene: NA; CDR3 protein: CASSPSVVGGYTF; CDR3 DNA: TGTGCCAGCAGCCCTAGCGTAGTGGGGGGCTACACCTTC
J gene: TRBJ1-2; V gene: TRBV24-1; clone size: NA; D gene: NA; CDR3 protein: CATSDEVGGYTF; CDR3 DNA: TGTGCCACCAGTGATGAGGTTGGGGGCTACACCTTC
J gene: TRBJ2-7; V gene: TRBV6-2/TRBV6-3; clone size: many; D gene: NA; CDR3 protein: CASSYSEGEQYF; CDR3 DNA: TGTGCCAGCAGTTACTCCGAGGGGGAGCAGTACTTC
J gene: TRBJ2-7; V gene: TRBV5-5; clone size: many; D gene: TRBD2; CDR3 protein: CASSWPGGYEQYF; CDR3 DNA: TGTGCCAGCAGCTGGCCGGGGGGCTACGAGCAGTACTTC
J gene: TRBJ1-5; V gene: TRBV19; clone size: once; D gene: NA; CDR3 protein: CASSMRDIPSSNQPQHF; CDR3 DNA: TGTGCCAGTAGTATGAGGGACATACCCTCTAGCAATCAGCCCCAGCATTTT
J gene: TRBJ1-1; V gene: TRBV12-3/TRBV12-4; clone size: many; D gene: NA; CDR3 protein: CASTRPPGRGNTEAFF; CDR3 DNA: TGTGCCAGCACCCGCCCCCCGGGAAGGGGTAACACTGAAGCTTTCTTT
J gene: TRBJ2-1; V gene: TRBV9; clone size: NA; D gene: TRBD1; CDR3 protein: CASSAPPGTGNYNEQFF; CDR3 DNA: TGTGCCAGCAGCGCCCCCCCCGGGACAGGGAATTACAATGAGCAGTTCTTC
J gene: TRBJ1-2; V gene: TRBV7-9; clone size: NA; D gene: NA; CDR3 protein: CASSFPGETYGYTF; CDR3 DNA: TGTGCCAGCAGCTTCCCAGGAGAAACCTATGGCTACACCTTC
J gene: TRBJ2-7; V gene: TRBV18; clone size: NA; D gene: TRBD1; CDR3 protein: CASSLPGTAEQYF; CDR3 DNA: TGTGCCAGCTCACTTCCTGGGACAGCCGAGCAGTACTTC
J gene: TRBJ2-1; V gene: TRBV7-2; clone size: many; D gene: TRBD2; CDR3 protein: CASSLLPGTSGRGNEQFF; CDR3 DNA: TGTGCCAGCAGTTTACTTCCCGGGACTAGCGGGAGGGGCAATGAGCAGTTCTTC
J gene: TRBJ2-2; V gene: TRBV6-5; clone size: NA; D gene: TRBD2; CDR3 protein: CASSYSRGSGGTNTGELFF; CDR3 DNA: TGTGCCAGCAGTTACTCGAGAGGTAGCGGGGGGACAAACACCGGGGAGCTGTTTTTT
J gene: TRBJ2-7; V gene: TRBV29-1; clone size: many; D gene: TRBD1; CDR3 protein: CSVTDRDYEQYF; CDR3 DNA: TGCAGCGTTACCGACAGGGATTACGAGCAGTACTTC
J gene: TRBJ2-5; V gene: TRBV11-3; clone size: many; D gene: TRBD1; CDR3 protein: CASRATGGGQETQYF; CDR3 DNA: TGTGCCAGCAGAGCGACAGGGGGGGGGCAAGAGACCCAGTACTTC
J gene: TRBJ2-3; V gene: TRBV20-1; clone size: many; D gene: NA; CDR3 protein: CSAGFGATDTQYF; CDR3 DNA: TGCAGTGCGGGTTTCGGGGCTACAGATACGCAGTATTTT
J gene: TRBJ1-5; V gene: TRBV5-8; clone size: NA; D gene: TRBD1; CDR3 protein: CASSPPGTVNQPQHF; CDR3 DNA: TGTGCCAGCAGCCCCCCTGGGACAGTAAATCAGCCCCAGCATTTT
J gene: TRBJ2-2; V gene: TRBV12-3/TRBV12-4; clone size: many; D gene: NA; CDR3 protein: CASSRTVFAGTGELFF; CDR3 DNA: TGTGCCAGCAGCCGTACAGTGTTCGCGGGCACCGGGGAGCTGTTTTTT
J gene: TRBJ1-5; V gene: TRBV12-3/TRBV12-4; clone size: many; D gene: NA; CDR3 protein: CASRPSLGSQPQHF; CDR3 DNA: TGTGCCAGCAGACCATCCTTGGGGAGTCAGCCCCAGCATTTT
J gene: TRBJ1-5; V gene: TRBV2; clone size: NA; D gene: NA; CDR3 protein: CASKVEVGTNQPQHF; CDR3 DNA: TGTGCCAGCAAAGTGGAGGTGGGGACCAATCAGCCCCAGCATTTT
J gene: TRBJ2-5; V gene: TRBV12-3/TRBV12-4; clone size: NA; D gene: TRBD1; CDR3 protein: CASSLWGQGAEETQYF; CDR3 DNA: TGTGCCAGCAGTTTATGGGGACAGGGGGCCGAAGAGACCCAGTACTTC
J gene: TRBJ2-5; V gene: TRBV2; clone size: many; D gene: NA; CDR3 protein: CASAAETQYF; CDR3 DNA: TGTGCCAGTGCAGCGGAGACCCAGTACTTC
J gene: TRBJ2-3; V gene: TRBV6-1; clone size: many; D gene: NA; CDR3 protein: CASSEEGFTDTQYF; CDR3 DNA: TGTGCCAGCAGTGAAGAGGGGTTCACAGATACGCAGTATTTT
J gene: TRBJ2-3; V gene: TRBV5-6; clone size: many; D gene: NA; CDR3 protein: CASSLWGYTQYF; CDR3 DNA: TGTGCCAGCAGCTTGTGGGGATATACGCAGTATTTT
J gene: TRBJ2-5; V gene: TRBV2; clone size: many; D gene: NA; CDR3 protein: CASTKAGNQETQYF; CDR3 DNA: TGTGCCAGCACCAAAGCAGGGAATCAAGAGACCCAGTACTTC
J gene: TRBJ1-3; V gene: TRBV20-1; clone size: few; D gene: NA; CDR3 protein: CSARDFFTTPGNTIYF; CDR3 DNA: TGCAGTGCTAGAGATTTTTTCACTACGCCTGGAAACACCATATATTTT
J gene: TRBJ2-1; V gene: TRBV5-5; clone size: many; D gene: TRBD2; CDR3 protein: CASSLRTSGRSEQFF; CDR3 DNA: TGTGCCAGCAGCTTGCGGACTAGCGGGAGATCTGAGCAGTTCTTC